These 22 T cell receptor beta chains originate from one sample sequenced in a study of PD-L1 blockade in urothelial cancer. Time point reported: peripheral blood 6 weeks after treatment start. Using immunoSEQ multiplex PCR, the repertoire was profiled, and TCRdb retains in-frame clones only, with some absent. The table has some 51,000 clones, more than 75% seen once. The material was PBMCs, obtained around atezolizumab (anti-PD-L1) treatment. Every receptor here comes from a man aged 60 to 69 with urothelial cancer.

The V gene is TRBV6-5, the J gene TRBJ1-2; D possibly corresponds to TRBD1 (5 bases). The germline gives CDR1 MNHEY, CDR2 SVGAGI. CDR3 size: 13 residues. V dropped 5 bases and J dropped 4 bases, with 11 bases sitting between them. In DNA form, the CDR3 reads TGTGCCAGCAGTGCGGGACGGATCTATGGCTACACCTTC. Translated: CASSAGRIYGYTF.

The chain has TRBV11-2 and TRBJ2-7, with TRBD1 identical over 7 bases. This CDR3 contains 14 residues. With 5 bases clipped from V and 2 bases from J, the junction kept 6 bases outside the gene matches. Germline CDR1 and CDR2: SGHAT and FQNNGV. For the CDR3, the DNA is TGTGCCAGCAGCCCGCCGGGACAGCCCTACGAGCAGTACTTC. Amino acid sequence: CASSPPGQPYEQYF.

V gene TRBV19 combines with J gene TRBJ2-3, with D possibly being TRBD2 (6 bases). Germline CDR1 reads LNHDA; CDR2 reads SQIVND (reference sequence). The CDR3 extends over 15 amino acids. V was pared by 1 base and J by 4 bases, with 12 bases between. The CDR3 loop reads CASSIVNTGADTQYF. CDR3 coding DNA: TGTGCCAGTAGTATAGTTAATACGGGGGCAGATACGCAGTATTTT. Drawing the rest from reference TRBV19 and TRBJ2-3, the complete variable domain is DGGITQSPKYLFRKEGQNVTLSCEQNLNHDAMYWYRQDPGQGLRLIYYSQIVNDFQKGDIAEGYSVSREKKESFPLTVTSAQKNPTAFYLCASSIVNTGADTQYFGPGTRLTVL.

This chain uses TRBV6-6 with TRBJ2-5, with TRBD1 matching over 8 bases. CDR1 MNHNY and CDR2 SVGAGI come from the germline V gene (reference sequence). There are 15 residues in the CDR3. Trimming took 6 bases from V and 6 from J; bases not matched to a gene: 12. CDR3 DNA sequence: TGTGCCAGCAGAACTGCTGGGACAGGTCAAAAGACCCAGTACTTC. Protein sequence: CASRTAGTGQKTQYF.

The genes are TRBV10-1 and TRBJ2-3; possibly TRBD1 for D (6 bases). Germline V gene lookup returns CDR1 WNHNN and CDR2 SYGVQD (reference sequence). This CDR3 is built from 13 residues. The ends were cut back, 6 bases at V and 6 bases at J, with 13 bases in the middle. The CDR3 loop is CASSDRTDDTQYF. CDR3 coding DNA: TGCGCCAGCAGCGACCGGACAGATGATACGCAGTATTTT.

The rearrangement joins TRBV25-1 to TRBJ1-2; D is unresolved. V was shortened by 3 bases and J by 3 bases, with 11 bases between the two germline ends. The CDR3 extends over 14 amino acids. Germline V gene data show CDR1 as MGHDK and CDR2 as SYGVNS. The CDR3 here is CASSDYNTYYGYTF. The CDR3 nucleotides are TGTGCCAGCAGTGATTATAACACCTACTATGGCTACACCTTC.

The rearrangement uses TRBV5-1 and TRBJ2-2; D is ambiguous. V was trimmed by 0 bases and J by 2 bases, leaving 8 bases between them. Germline lookup yields CDR1 SGHRS and CDR2 YFSETQ. This CDR3 is built from 15 residues. The CDR3, as DNA: TGCGCCAGCAGCTTGGTTAACAGTAACACCGGGGAGCTGTTTTTT. It is translated as CASSLVNSNTGELFF.

The rearrangement links TRBV2 to TRBJ2-7; TRBD2 agrees at 12 bases. Trimming removed 4 bases from V and 2 bases from J; junction bases left unmatched: 6. The CDR3 covers 16 residues. The germline V gene encodes CDR1 SNHLY and CDR2 FYNNEI. CDR3 residues: CASSVGLAGATYEQYF. CDR3 in DNA: TGTGCCAGCAGTGTGGGACTAGCGGGTGCTACCTACGAGCAGTACTTC.

The chain recombines TRBV6-1 with TRBJ1-1; D not certain. The CDR3 sequence is 11 residues long. Trimming took 7 bases from V and 2 from J, leaving 5 bases between them. Per germline, CDR1 MNHNS and CDR2 SASEGT. Written as DNA, the CDR3 is TGTGCCAGCACGAGAAACACTGAAGCTTTCTTT. Translating it yields CASTRNTEAFF.

The V and J genes are TRBV29-1 and TRBJ2-1, with D uncertain. V lost 1 base to trimming and J lost 0 bases, with 4 bases between them. From germline, CDR1 is SQVTM and CDR2 ANQGSEA. There are 13 residues in the CDR3. The CDR3 nucleotides are TGCAGCGTTGAAGCGGGCTCCTACAATGAGCAGTTCTTC. Its translation is CSVEAGSYNEQFF.

The chain is built from TRBV5-1 and TRBJ1-1; D might be TRBD1 (5 bases). This CDR3 has 15 residues. The germline V and J ends were trimmed by 0 bases and 2 bases, with 11 bases remaining between them. The germline V gene has CDR1 SGHRS and CDR2 YFSETQ. This CDR3 reads CASSLVGGFNTEAFF. In DNA form, the CDR3 reads TGCGCCAGCAGCTTGGTGGGGGGGTTCAACACTGAAGCTTTCTTT.

The chain joins TRBV4-2 to TRBJ2-5; perhaps TRBD2 as D (7 bases). V lost 4 bases to trimming and J lost 1 base, with 19 bases between them. The CDR3 is made up of 17 amino acids. Germline V lookup: CDR1 LGHNA, CDR2 YNFKEQ. CDR3 nucleotides: TGTGCCAGCAGCCTAAGACCTTCGGGGGGCATCCAAGAGACCCAGTACTTC. Translated: CASSLRPSGGIQETQYF.

This clone is a singleton in its sample. The chain joins TRBV5-1 to TRBJ2-5; maybe TRBD1 (6 bases). This CDR3 has 15 amino acids. V lost 3 bases and J lost 2, with 14 bases in between. Germline CDR1 reads SGHRS; CDR2 reads YFSETQ. The CDR3 nucleotides are TGCGCCAGCAGCTCGAGAGAAGGGGGACAAGAGACCCAGTACTTC. Its translation is CASSSREGGQETQYF.

V is TRBV7-9 and J is TRBJ1-1; TRBD1 is a possible D gene (5 bases). The CDR3 totals 15 residues. The germline CDR1 and CDR2 sequences are SEHNR and FQNEAQ (reference sequence). V lost 4 bases, J lost 0 bases, and 12 bases lay in between. CDR3 nucleotides: TGTGCCAGCAGCTGGTATGGGGGGGTGAACACTGAAGCTTTCTTT. Translation gives CASSWYGGVNTEAFF.

The chain couples TRBV5-1 to TRBJ1-1; possibly TRBD1 for D (5 bases). Germline V lookup: CDR1 SGHRS, CDR2 YFSETQ. The length of the CDR3 is 14 residues. Trimming cost V 0 bases and J 3 bases, with 9 bases left between them. The CDR3 DNA reads TGCGCCAGCAGCTTGGGACAGCAATACACTGAAGCTTTCTTT. Protein sequence: CASSLGQQYTEAFF.

This clone was recorded once. The genes are TRBV28 and TRBJ2-7; 8 bases map to TRBD1. This CDR3 has 17 residues. V shed 7 bases and J 2 bases; nucleotides not matched to a gene: 16. Germline V lookup: CDR1 MDHEN, CDR2 SYDVKM. The CDR3 region is CASTPSGLKQGAYEQYF. The CDR3 DNA is TGTGCCAGCACCCCCTCGGGGCTCAAACAGGGGGCCTACGAGCAGTACTTC.

In its sample, this clone was seen once. CDR3 DNA sequence: TGTGCCAGCTCACCAGGGCCAGGCAGGGTGGATCAGCCCCAGCATTTT. It is translated as CASSPGPGRVDQPQHF. This chain connects TRBV18 to TRBJ1-5; TRBD1 is a possible D gene (5 bases). CDR3 length equals 16 residues. The germline V and J ends were trimmed by 2 bases and 5 bases, with 16 bases remaining between them. CDR1 KGHSH and CDR2 LQKENI come from the germline V gene.

About this clone itself: One junction end disagrees with the germline gene, perhaps due to a read error. The chain uses TRBV5-1 and TRBJ1-1; D gene uncertain. CDR1 is SGHRS and CDR2 is YFSETQ in the germline V gene. This CDR3 comprises 13 residues. In nucleotides, the CDR3 is TGCGCCAGCCGCTTGCTTCCGGGAACTGAAGCTTTCTTT. Translation gives CASRLLPGTEAFF.

The rearrangement uses TRBV5-1 and TRBJ2-2, with 9 bases fitting TRBD1. This CDR3 contains 16 residues. Losses at the gene ends were 0 bases for V and 4 bases for J; bases not matched to a gene: 4. CDR1 and CDR2 (germline): SGHRS, YFSETQ. The chain's CDR3 is CASSLGDRETTGELFF. CDR3 DNA: TGCGCCAGCAGCTTGGGGGACAGGGAGACCACCGGGGAGCTGTTTTTT. Using reference TRBV5-1 and TRBJ2-2 for the parts outside the CDR3, the full variable domain is KAGVTQTPRYLIKTRGQQVTLSCSPISGHRSVSWYQQTPGQGLQFLFEYFSETQRNKGNFPGRFSGRQFSNSRSEMNVSTLELGDSALYLCASSLGDRETTGELFFGEGSRLTVL.

The chain employs TRBV6-5 and TRBJ2-1; a possible D gene is TRBD2 (5 bases). Trimming shortened V by 0 bases and J by 3 bases, and 6 bases separated the two germline ends. The CDR3 runs to 14 residues. CDR1 is MNHEY, CDR2 SVGAGI, per germline. The DNA of the CDR3 is TGTGCCAGCAGTTACTCTCGGGACTACAATGAGCAGTTCTTC. It encodes CASSYSRDYNEQFF.

CDR3 coding DNA: TGTGCCAGTAGCCGGAAATTTGAGGGCACTGAAGCTTTCTTT. This gives the protein CASSRKFEGTEAFF. The chain employs TRBV19 and TRBJ1-1; D remains ambiguous. The length of the CDR3 is 14 residues. Germline V gene sequence: CDR1 LNHDA, CDR2 SQIVND (reference sequence). V was shortened by 6 bases and J by 4 bases, with 15 bases between the two germline ends.

The V and J genes are TRBV28 and TRBJ2-7, with TRBD2 matching 13 bases. This CDR3 contains 15 residues. Germline CDR1 is MDHEN and CDR2 is SYDVKM. V trimming: 6 bases; J trimming: 2 bases; junction bases outside the gene matches: 4. CDR3 DNA sequence: TGTGCCAGCAGAAGGACTAGCGGGGGACCCTACGAGCAGTACTTC. This encodes CASRRTSGGPYEQYF.